The 25 T cell receptor beta chains reported below all come from one sample, sequenced in a study of Ad26.COV2.S vaccination and SARS-CoV-2 variants. Method: immunoSEQ multiplex PCR; TCRdb's copy keeps in-frame clones and lacks some. The sample yields about 680,000 clones, 80% to 90% seen once. Described treatment: roughly 19 received Ad26.COV2.S at low or high dose, single or two shots; 5 received placebo; per-sample allocation not given. Specimen acquisition occurred on day 63 following the initial vaccine or placebo injection. Material: peripheral blood, obtained in a trial of Ad26.COV2.S vaccine versus placebo. These TCRs come from a person aged 18-65 years who received the Ad26.COV2.S COVID-19 vaccine or a placebo.

The V and J genes are TRBV19 and TRBJ2-3; no clear D. CDR1 is LNHDA and CDR2 is SQIVND in the germline V gene (reference sequence). This CDR3 has 14 residues. Trimming took 7 bases from V and 0 from J, leaving 11 bases between them. CDR3 DNA: TGTGCCAGTAAGGACGGTGCTAGCACAGATACGCAGTATTTT. This sequence encodes CASKDGASTDTQYF. The complete variable domain, with remaining parts taken from reference TRBV19 and TRBJ2-3, reads DGGITQSPKYLFRKEGQNVTLSCEQNLNHDAMYWYRQDPGQGLRLIYYSQIVNDFQKGDIAEGYSVSREKKESFPLTVTSAQKNPTAFYLCASKDGASTDTQYFGPGTRLTVL.

The V gene is TRBV5-4, the J gene TRBJ2-7; 9 bases agree with TRBD2. The CDR3 has 14 amino acids. V dropped 2 bases and J dropped 2; count of bases not matched to a gene: 2. Germline CDR1 reads SGHNT; CDR2 reads YYREEE (reference sequence). CDR3 nucleotides: TGTGCCAGCAGCTTTAGCGGGGGAACCTACGAGCAGTACTTC. This codes for CASSFSGGTYEQYF.

On this clone: This same CDR3 is encoded by further DNA sequences in the sample. V is TRBV3-1 (or the pseudogene TRBV3-2) and J is TRBJ2-1; 15 bases map to TRBD2. The CDR3 spans 15 residues. Trimming took 4 bases from V and 6 from J; bases not matched to a gene: 1. The germline gives CDR1 LGHDT, CDR2 YNNKEL (reference sequence). CDR3 residues: CASSPGLAGGNEQFF. DNA for the CDR3: TGTGCCAGCAGCCCGGGACTAGCGGGGGGCAATGAGCAGTTCTTC.

On this clone: The sample carries other DNA sequences with the same CDR3. CDR3 nucleotide sequence: TGTGCCAGCTCACCCCAAGGAGGAAACACTGAAGCTTTCTTT. Protein product: CASSPQGGNTEAFF. The rearrangement links TRBV18 to TRBJ1-1; D unclear. The CDR3 contains 14 residues. Germline CDR1 reads KGHSH; CDR2 reads LQKENI. With 3 bases removed from V and 2 bases from J, the gap between germline ends came to 10 bases. Full variable domain (rest looked up from reference TRBV18 and TRBJ1-1): NAGVMQNPRHLVRRRGQEARLRCSPMKGHSHVYWYRQLPEEGLKFMVYLQKENIIDESGMPKERFSAEFPKEGPSILRIQQVVRGDSAAYFCASSPQGGNTEAFFGQGTRLTVV.

The J gene is TRBJ2-7, the V gene TRBV27, with 9 bases lining up with TRBD2. Germline loops: CDR1 MNHEY, CDR2 SMNVEV (reference sequence). The CDR3 has 13 residues. V shed 4 bases and J 8 bases; nucleotides not matched to a gene: 6. CDR3 sequence: CASSSWGTSKQYF. Written as DNA, the CDR3 is TGTGCCAGCAGTTCGTGGGGGACTAGCAAGCAGTACTTC.

As regards this clone: Other DNA sequences in this specimen translate into the identical CDR3. The chain combines TRBV6-1 with TRBJ2-5; 11 bases match TRBD1. Trimming removed 3 bases from V and 4 bases from J; junction bases left unmatched: 4. This CDR3 region has 15 residues. CDR1 is MNHNS and CDR2 is SASEGT in the germline V gene. DNA of the CDR3: TGTGCCAGCAGTGACCCGGACAGGGGGCGAGAGACCCAGTACTTC. As protein: CASSDPDRGRETQYF.

This clone has a handful of counts. The rearrangement joins TRBV3-1 (or the pseudogene TRBV3-2) to TRBJ1-2, with TRBD1 as a possible D gene (5 bases). CDR1 and CDR2 from the germline V gene are LGHDT and YNNKEL (reference sequence). Trimming left V 3 bases short and J 7 bases short, with 15 bases between. The CDR3 length is 14 residues. The CDR3 sequence: CASSHNTGVTGYTF. The CDR3 DNA follows: TGTGCCAGCAGCCATAATACAGGTGTGACTGGCTACACCTTC.

The chain couples TRBV6-5 to TRBJ1-1; D is unresolved. CDR1 and CDR2 from the germline V gene are MNHEY and SVGAGI. Trimming removed 0 bases from V and 2 bases from J, with 10 bases in between. The CDR3 is 15 residues long. The CDR3 DNA is TGTGCCAGCAGTTACTCGAGGCAGAGCAACACTGAAGCTTTCTTT. It specifies CASSYSRQSNTEAFF.

The chain is built from TRBV5-1 and TRBJ2-4; 7 nucleotides agree with TRBD1. Unmatched junction bases numbered 7, after V lost 0 bases and J lost 7 bases. CDR1 is SGHRS, CDR2 YFSETQ, per germline. The CDR3 spans 15 residues. CDR3 in amino acids: CASSLGGQVTNIQYF. DNA of the CDR3: TGCGCCAGCAGCTTGGGAGGACAGGTCACGAACATTCAGTACTTC.

The chain employs TRBV7-8 and TRBJ2-1, with 7 bases identical to TRBD1. V lost 5 bases, J lost 8 bases, and 9 bases stayed unmatched. Germline V gene data show CDR1 as SGHVS and CDR2 as FQNEAQ. The CDR3 runs 14 residues. Here the CDR3 reads CASSPGQPGDEQFF. CDR3 coding DNA: TGTGCCAGCAGCCCGGGACAGCCTGGGGATGAGCAGTTCTTC.

The chain combines TRBV7-2 with TRBJ1-2; D not resolved. The CDR3 has 13 amino acids. Germline V CDR1 and CDR2: SGHTA, FQGNSA. The V end was cut by 1 base, the J end by 4 bases, with 7 bases between. The CDR3 is CASSLELSYGYTF. Here the CDR3 DNA reads TGTGCCAGCAGCTTAGAATTATCCTATGGCTACACCTTC.

V is TRBV29-1 and J is TRBJ2-3; 13 positions agree with TRBD2. This CDR3 contains 16 residues. The V segment lost 6 bases and the J segment 3 bases; nucleotides outside the gene matches: 9. CDR1 and CDR2 (germline): SQVTM, ANQGSEA. In nucleotides, the CDR3 is TGCAGCGTCAAACGACTAGCGGGAGGCCAGACAGATACGCAGTATTTT. Translation: CSVKRLAGGQTDTQYF.

The chain has TRBV29-1 and TRBJ2-7; tentative D call: TRBD2 (7 bases). The CDR3 covers 13 residues. Germline-derived CDR1 and CDR2 are SQVTM and ANQGSEA. The V end was cut by 0 bases, the J end by 6 bases, with 12 bases between. The CDR3 protein is CSVEEGGGREQYF. DNA of the CDR3: TGCAGCGTTGAAGAAGGGGGGGGACGCGAGCAGTACTTC.

CDR3 region: CAWNPGRVDYGYTF. DNA of the CDR3: TGTGCCTGGAACCCAGGCCGGGTTGACTATGGCTACACCTTC. V is TRBV30 and J is TRBJ1-2; D is ambiguous. The ends were cut back, 4 bases at V and 3 bases at J, with 15 bases in the middle. Per germline, CDR1 GTSNPN and CDR2 SVGIG (reference sequence). The CDR3 is 14 residues long.

The CDR3 region has the DNA TGTGCCAGCAGCCGTCGACCCGAGACAGGGCATCAGCCCCAGCATTTT. This codes for CASSRRPETGHQPQHF. This chain joins TRBV5-6 and TRBJ1-5, with 7 positions matching TRBD1. The CDR3 contains 16 residues. CDR1 is SGHDT and CDR2 is YYEEEE in the germline V gene. V gave up 4 bases and J gave up 5 bases; unmatched junction bases: 12.

This chain uses TRBV6-5 with TRBJ1-1; 7 bases are a match to TRBD1. The germline CDR1 and CDR2 sequences are MNHEY and SVGAGI. The CDR3 totals 13 residues. Trimming took 6 bases from V and 4 from J; bases not matched to a gene: 5. CDR3 nucleotide sequence: TGTGCCAGCAGCGATACAGGGGTCACTGAAGCTTTCTTT. Amino acids: CASSDTGVTEAFF.

Details on this clone: This may stem from a read error, because a much larger clone lies one nucleotide away. This same CDR3 is encoded by further DNA sequences in the sample. The chain is built from TRBV18 and TRBJ2-7; D is uncertain. CDR1 and CDR2 from the germline V gene are KGHSH and LQKENI. The length of the CDR3 is 12 residues. With 2 bases removed from V and 2 bases from J, the gap between germline ends came to 4 bases. DNA for the CDR3: TGTGCCAGCTCACCAGACACCTACGAGCAGTACTTC. Translation gives CASSPDTYEQYF.

The chain links TRBV5-1 to TRBJ2-5, with D tentatively TRBD2 (7 bases). Germline lookup yields CDR1 SGHRS and CDR2 YFSETQ. The CDR3 loop spans 14 amino acids. V gave up 7 bases and J gave up 4 bases, with 17 bases separating them. Here the CDR3 reads CASERGAGGETQYF. The CDR3 DNA is TGCGCCAGCGAACGGGGGGCCGGGGGAGAGACCCAGTACTTC.

The gene calls are TRBV18 and TRBJ2-2, with D maybe TRBD2 (5 bases). The V and J ends lost 6 bases and 2 bases respectively, with 10 bases between them. Germline V gives CDR1 KGHSH, CDR2 LQKENI. CDR3 length: 14 amino acids. Written as DNA, the CDR3 is TGTGCCAGCTCCGGGGTTGACAACACCGGGGAGCTGTTTTTT. Translating it yields CASSGVDNTGELFF.

The chain combines TRBV15 with TRBJ1-2; D is uncertain. This CDR3 is 14 amino acids long. In germline, CDR1 is LNHNV, CDR2 YYDKDF (reference sequence). V was shortened by 3 bases and J by 3 bases, with 11 bases between the two germline ends. The CDR3 DNA is TGTGCCACCAGCAGTTTCCCGGGAGACTATGGCTACACCTTC. Its translation: CATSSFPGDYGYTF.

CDR3 residues: CASSFTSGSSYEQYF. In DNA, the CDR3 is TGTGCCAGCAGTTTTACTAGCGGGAGCTCCTACGAGCAGTACTTC. This chain connects TRBV6-5 to TRBJ2-7; 11 nucleotides agree with TRBD2. This CDR3 is 15 amino acids long. V was clipped by 4 bases and J by 0 bases; unmatched bases: 2. Germline values: CDR1 MNHEY, CDR2 SVGAGI.

Only one count was recorded for this clone. The V and J genes are TRBV2 and TRBJ1-1, with 7 nucleotides matching TRBD1. The CDR3 has 14 residues. V trimming: 3 bases; J trimming: 3 bases; junction bases outside the gene matches: 4. Germline V gene sequence: CDR1 SNHLY, CDR2 FYNNEI. The CDR3 bases are TGTGCCAGCAGTGACAGGGGGTACTACACTGAAGCTTTCTTT. Its protein product is CASSDRGYYTEAFF.

The chain links TRBV4-2 to TRBJ2-1, with no clear D. CDR1 and CDR2 (germline): LGHNA, YNFKEQ. Trimming cost V 1 base and J 0 bases, with 10 bases left between them. This CDR3 comprises 16 residues. This chain's CDR3 is CASSQAALSSYNEQFF. CDR3 sequence (DNA): TGTGCCAGCAGCCAAGCGGCCCTAAGCTCCTACAATGAGCAGTTCTTC.

The chain carries TRBV18 and TRBJ1-3, with a possible D match to TRBD1 (5 bases). V lost 2 bases, J lost 4 bases, and 18 bases lay in between. Germline CDR1 reads KGHSH; CDR2 reads LQKENI. There are 17 residues in the CDR3. CDR3 nucleotides: TGTGCCAGCTCACCAATGGGGACGGCAGGAGCGGGAAACACCATATATTTT. Amino acids: CASSPMGTAGAGNTIYF.

The chain has TRBV27 and TRBJ2-1, with 8 bases that match TRBD2. Germline CDR1 is MNHEY and CDR2 is SMNVEV (reference sequence). The V segment lost 7 bases and the J segment 2 bases; nucleotides outside the gene matches: 10. CDR3 size: 16 residues. The CDR3 spells CASNSYGTRPYNEQFF. CDR3 coding DNA: TGTGCCAGCAACTCCTACGGGACTAGGCCCTACAATGAGCAGTTCTTC.